This T cell receptor (beta chain) originates from a study of blood T cells in healthy people across ages. General study findings and limits: Unsorted PBMCs ruled out conclusive naive versus antigen-experienced comparison.

The CDR3 length is 14 residues. Germline CDR1 reads ENHRY; CDR2 reads SYGVKD. The ends were cut back, 2 bases at V and 6 bases at J, with 11 bases in the middle. A remark on this clonotype: Its antigen is unidentified.

Staff drew about 10 milliliters of peripheral blood from each donor. Using a J-beta primer mix together with a sample-barcoded 5' primer, a second PCR was run for roughly 7 to 11 cycles. TCRdb reprocessed the 5' RACE reads via MiXCR and lists one record per CDR3 protein. The table lists approximately 350,000 distinct CDR3 sequences, roughly half of them singletons. The source of this sequence is a man in his sixties in good health. The sample taken for sequencing was blood. V usage is TRBV10-3 and J usage is TRBJ2-1; no clear D. CDR3 DNA: TGTGCCATCAGTGAGAACGGGCGGCGCAATGAGCAGTTCTTC. Translated, it gives CAISENGRRNEQFF.